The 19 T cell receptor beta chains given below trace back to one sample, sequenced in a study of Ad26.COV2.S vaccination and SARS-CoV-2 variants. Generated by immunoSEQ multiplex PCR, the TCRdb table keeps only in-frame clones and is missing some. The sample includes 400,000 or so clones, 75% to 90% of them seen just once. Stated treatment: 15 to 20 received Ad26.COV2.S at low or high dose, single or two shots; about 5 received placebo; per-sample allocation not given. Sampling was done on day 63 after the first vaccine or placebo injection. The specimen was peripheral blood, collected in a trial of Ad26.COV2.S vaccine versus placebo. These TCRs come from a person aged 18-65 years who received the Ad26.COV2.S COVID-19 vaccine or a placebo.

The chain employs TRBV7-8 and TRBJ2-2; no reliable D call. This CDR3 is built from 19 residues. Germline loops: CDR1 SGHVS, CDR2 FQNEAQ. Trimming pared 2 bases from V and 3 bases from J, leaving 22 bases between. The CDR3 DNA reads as TGTGCCAGCAGCTTACCCGGCCGGGCCCCGGAAGTGGACACCGGGGAGCTGTTTTTT. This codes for CASSLPGRAPEVDTGELFF.

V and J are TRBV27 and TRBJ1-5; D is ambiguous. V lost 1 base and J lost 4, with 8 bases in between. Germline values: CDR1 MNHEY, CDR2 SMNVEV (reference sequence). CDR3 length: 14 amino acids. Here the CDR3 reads CASSLLGGNQPQHF. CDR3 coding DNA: TGTGCCAGCAGTTTATTAGGCGGGAATCAGCCCCAGCATTTT.

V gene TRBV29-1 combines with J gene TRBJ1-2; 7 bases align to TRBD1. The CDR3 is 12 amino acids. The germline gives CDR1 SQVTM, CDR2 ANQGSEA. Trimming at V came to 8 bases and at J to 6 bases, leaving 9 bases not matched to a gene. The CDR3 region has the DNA TGCAGCTCCCAGGGGGGCGGAGATGGCTACACCTTC. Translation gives CSSQGGGDGYTF. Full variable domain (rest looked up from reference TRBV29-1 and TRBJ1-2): SAVISQKPSRDICQRGTSLTIQCQVDSQVTMMFWYRQQPGQSLTLIATANQGSEATYESGFVIDKFPISRPNLTFSTLTVSNMSPEDSSIYLCSSQGGGDGYTFGSGTRLTVV.

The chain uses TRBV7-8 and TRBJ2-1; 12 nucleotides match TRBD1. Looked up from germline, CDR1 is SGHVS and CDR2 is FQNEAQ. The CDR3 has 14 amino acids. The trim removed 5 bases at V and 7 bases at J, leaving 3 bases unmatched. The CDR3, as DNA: TGTGCCAGCAGCAGGGGACAGGGGGCGAATGAGCAGTTCTTC. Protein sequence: CASSRGQGANEQFF.

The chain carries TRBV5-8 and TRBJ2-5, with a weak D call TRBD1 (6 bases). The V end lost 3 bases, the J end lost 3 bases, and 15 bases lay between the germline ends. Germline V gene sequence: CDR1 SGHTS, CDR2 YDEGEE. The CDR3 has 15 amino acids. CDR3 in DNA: TGTGCCAGCAGCTGGGGGCATGGGGGCGAAGAGACCCAGTACTTC. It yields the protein CASSWGHGGEETQYF. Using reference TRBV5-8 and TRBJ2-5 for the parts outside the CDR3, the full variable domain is EAGVTQSPTHLIKTRGQQATLRCSPISGHTSVYWYQQALGLGLQFLLWYDEGEERNRGNFPPRFSGRQFPNYSSELNVNALELEDSALYLCASSWGHGGEETQYFGPGTRLLVL.

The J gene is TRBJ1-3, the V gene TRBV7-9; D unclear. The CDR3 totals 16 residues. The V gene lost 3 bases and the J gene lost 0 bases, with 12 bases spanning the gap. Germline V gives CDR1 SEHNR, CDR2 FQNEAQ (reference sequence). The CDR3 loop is CASSFDGRISGNTIYF. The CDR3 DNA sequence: TGTGCCAGCAGCTTTGACGGACGGATCTCTGGAAACACCATATATTTT.

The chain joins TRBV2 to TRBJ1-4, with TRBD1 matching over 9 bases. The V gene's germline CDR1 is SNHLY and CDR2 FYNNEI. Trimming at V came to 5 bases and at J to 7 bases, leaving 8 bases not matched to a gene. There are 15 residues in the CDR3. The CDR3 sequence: CASSPGQGGGEKLFF. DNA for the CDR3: TGTGCCAGCAGTCCGGGACAGGGAGGGGGTGAAAAACTGTTTTTT.

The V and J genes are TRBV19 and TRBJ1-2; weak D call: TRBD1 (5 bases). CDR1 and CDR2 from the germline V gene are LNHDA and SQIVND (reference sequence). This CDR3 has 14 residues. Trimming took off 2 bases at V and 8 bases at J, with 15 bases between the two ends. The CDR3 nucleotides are TGTGCCAGTAGTATATCGGACGGCTGGGGGGGCTACACCTTC. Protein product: CASSISDGWGGYTF.

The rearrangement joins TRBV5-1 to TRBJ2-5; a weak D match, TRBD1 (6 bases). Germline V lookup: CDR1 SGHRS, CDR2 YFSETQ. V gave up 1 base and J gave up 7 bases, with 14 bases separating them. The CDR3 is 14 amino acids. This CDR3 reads CASSLNQGYRTQYF. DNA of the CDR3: TGCGCCAGCAGCTTGAATCAGGGGTATAGGACCCAGTACTTC.

Here the CDR3 DNA reads TGTGCCAGCAATCCACAGGGGGGCGAGCAGTACTTC. It translates to CASNPQGGEQYF. This chain connects TRBV12-3 or TRBV12-4 to TRBJ2-7, with 8 bases aligning to TRBD1. V lost 7 bases, J lost 6 bases, and 5 bases stayed unmatched. The CDR3 is made up of 12 amino acids.

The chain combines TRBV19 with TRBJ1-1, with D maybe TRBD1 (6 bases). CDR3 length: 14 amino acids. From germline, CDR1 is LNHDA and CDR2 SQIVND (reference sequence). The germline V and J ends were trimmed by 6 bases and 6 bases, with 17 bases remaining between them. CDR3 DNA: TGTGCCAGTAGACAAGGGGGGTCGAGGGCTGAAGCTTTCTTT. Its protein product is CASRQGGSRAEAFF.

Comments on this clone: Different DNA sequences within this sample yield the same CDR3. As DNA, the CDR3 is TGTGCCAGCAGTTTGGGACAGTTCTACGAGCAGTACTTC. It codes for CASSLGQFYEQYF. The genes are TRBV27 and TRBJ2-7; 7 bases line up with TRBD1. Unmatched junction bases numbered 2, after V lost 3 bases and J lost 3 bases. The CDR3 contains 13 residues. Germline CDR1 is MNHEY and CDR2 is SMNVEV (reference sequence).

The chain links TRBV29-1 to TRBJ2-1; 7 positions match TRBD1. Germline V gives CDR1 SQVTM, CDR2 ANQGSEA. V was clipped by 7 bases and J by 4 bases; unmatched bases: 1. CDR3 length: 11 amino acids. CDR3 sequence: CSADRYNEQFF. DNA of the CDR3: TGCAGCGCGGACAGGTACAATGAGCAGTTCTTC.

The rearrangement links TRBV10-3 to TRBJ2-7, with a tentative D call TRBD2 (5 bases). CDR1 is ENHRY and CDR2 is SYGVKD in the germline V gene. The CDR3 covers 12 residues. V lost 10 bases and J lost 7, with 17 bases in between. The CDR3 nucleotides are TGTGCCACCGGGAATGGCTCGGGGGAGCAGTACTTC. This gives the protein CATGNGSGEQYF.

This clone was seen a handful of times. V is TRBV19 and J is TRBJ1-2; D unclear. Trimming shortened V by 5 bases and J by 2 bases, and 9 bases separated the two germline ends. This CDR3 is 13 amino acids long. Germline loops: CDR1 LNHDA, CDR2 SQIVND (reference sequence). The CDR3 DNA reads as TGTGCCAGTAGTGTGACTCCGAACTATGGCTACACCTTC. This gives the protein CASSVTPNYGYTF.

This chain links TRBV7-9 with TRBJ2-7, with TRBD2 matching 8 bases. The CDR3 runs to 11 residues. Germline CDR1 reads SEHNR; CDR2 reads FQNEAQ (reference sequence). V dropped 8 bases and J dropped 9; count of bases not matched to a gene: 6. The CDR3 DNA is TGTGCCAGCGGGCCGGGGGGGTGGCAGTACTTC. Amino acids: CASGPGGWQYF.

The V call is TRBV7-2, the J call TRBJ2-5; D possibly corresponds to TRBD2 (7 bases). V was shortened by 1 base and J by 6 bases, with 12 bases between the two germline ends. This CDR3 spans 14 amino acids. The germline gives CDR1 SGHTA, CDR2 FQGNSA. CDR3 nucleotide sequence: TGTGCCAGCAGCTTAGGGGGGGGGCCCCAGACCCAGTACTTC. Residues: CASSLGGGPQTQYF.

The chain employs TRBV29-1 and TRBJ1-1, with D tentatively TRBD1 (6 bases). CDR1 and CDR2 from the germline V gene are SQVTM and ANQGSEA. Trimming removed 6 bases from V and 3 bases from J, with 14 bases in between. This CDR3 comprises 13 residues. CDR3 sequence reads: CSVAEGGHTEAFF. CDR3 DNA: TGCAGCGTCGCTGAGGGGGGGCACACTGAAGCTTTCTTT.

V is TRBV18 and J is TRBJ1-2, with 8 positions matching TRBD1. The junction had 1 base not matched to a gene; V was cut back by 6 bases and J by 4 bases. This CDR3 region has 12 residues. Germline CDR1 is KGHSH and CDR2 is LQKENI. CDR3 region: CASSDRGYGYTF. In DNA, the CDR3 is TGTGCCAGCTCCGACAGGGGCTATGGCTACACCTTC.